This T cell receptor beta chain was profiled in a study of T cell changes during pregnancy in multiple sclerosis. Measured with immunoSEQ multiplex PCR; TCRdb has only the in-frame clones, and not every one. Among tens of thousands of clones listed, roughly 93% were seen once. Germline lookup yields CDR1 SQVTM and CDR2 ANQGSEA. There are 14 residues in the CDR3. The germline V and J ends were trimmed by 6 bases and 8 bases, with 19 bases remaining between them. The chain has TRBV29-1 and TRBJ1-4, with D maybe TRBD1 (5 bases). The source material was peripheral blood, sampled in the second trimester of pregnancy. The TCR sequence derives from a female donor in good health, enrolled as a control in a pregnancy study. CDR3 residues: CSVDPWGRGEKLFF. CDR3 nucleotide sequence: TGCAGCGTGGACCCCTGGGGCCGGGGGGAAAAACTGTTTTTT.